This TCR beta chain is drawn from a study of beta chain features in type 1 diabetes. Study summary: When patients were set against healthy donors, age, gender and cell yields were similar. Findings and caveats of the study: Type 1 diabetes patients had moderately but significantly shorter TCRB CDR3s in all four CD4+ subsets. PCR could preferentially amplify shorter templates, alike in patients and controls.

Cells sorted by CD45RO/CCR7/CD25/CD127/CD95/CD27 comprised CD4+ naive, central memory, regulatory and stem cell-like memory cells. Details on this clone: Its specificity is not known.

The isolated RNA, all of it, was reverse transcribed, so expressed TCRB transcripts were what got sequenced. Assay used: immunoSEQ multiplex PCR; TCRdb lists only in-frame clones, some missing. The table has tens of thousands of clones, approximately 70% seen once. This CDR3 region has 14 residues. Looked up from germline, CDR1 is KGHSH and CDR2 is LQKENI. V dropped 7 bases and J dropped 2 bases, with 14 bases sitting between them. The source material was stem cell memory CD4+ T cells from blood. The chain couples TRBV18 to TRBJ1-1, with D possibly being TRBD1 (6 bases). The TCR was taken from a woman in her forties with type 1 diabetes. The CDR3 here is CASYQTGSNTEAFF. The CDR3, as DNA: TGTGCCAGCTACCAGACAGGATCTAACACTGAAGCTTTCTTT.